The 7 T cell receptor beta chains reported below all come from one sample, sequenced in a study of PD-1 blockade in classical Hodgkin lymphoma. As for time point: cycle 4 day 1 (C4D1), after five to seven weeks of nivolumab. Each patient relapsed following autologous stem cell transplantation, and prior brentuximab vedotin exposure differed. TCRdb's copy holds only in-frame clones and misses some; the assay was immunoSEQ multiplex PCR. This sample has 100,000 or so clones; about nine tenths occur once, and the top ten carry about 20%. Here the sequenced sample was peripheral blood mononuclear cells (PBMCs), taken before the fourth cycle of nivolumab. These receptors were taken from a human donor with classical Hodgkin lymphoma.

The rearrangement links TRBV18 to TRBJ2-5; unclear D gene. V lost 5 bases and J 2 bases, leaving 9 bases between the germline ends. The CDR3 loop spans 13 amino acids. Germline V gene data show CDR1 as KGHSH and CDR2 as LQKENI. In DNA, the CDR3 is TGTGCCAGCTCAGACGGAAGACAAGAGACCCAGTACTTC. Encoded protein: CASSDGRQETQYF.

The J gene is TRBJ2-1, the V gene TRBV10-3; D gene ambiguous. This CDR3 has 12 amino acids. V was cut by 2 bases and J by 5 bases, with 4 bases left in between. CDR1 and CDR2 from the germline V gene are ENHRY and SYGVKD. This CDR3 is CAISEMDNEQFF. The DNA of the CDR3 is TGTGCCATCAGTGAGATGGACAATGAGCAGTTCTTC.

The V call is TRBV30, the J call TRBJ1-1; no reliable D call. The germline CDR1 and CDR2 sequences are GTSNPN and SVGIG (reference sequence). The CDR3 runs 14 residues. The V end was cut by 2 bases, the J end by 0 bases, with 10 bases between. CDR3 nucleotide sequence: TGTGCCTGGAGTCCCGTAGTGGTGAACACTGAAGCTTTCTTT. Translating gives CAWSPVVVNTEAFF.

The genes are TRBV6-6 and TRBJ1-3, with 7 bases identical to TRBD1. This CDR3 region has 13 residues. Germline lookup yields CDR1 MNHNY and CDR2 SVGAGI (reference sequence). Trimming at V came to 10 bases and at J to 2 bases, leaving 5 bases not matched to a gene. This CDR3 is CAIRDSPGNTIYF. The CDR3 DNA follows: TGTGCCATCCGGGACAGCCCTGGAAACACCATATATTTT.

Remarks on this clone: Because it lacks the conserved phenylalanine or tryptophan at the end, this CDR3 is likely a read error. The limits of the CDR3 on the DNA are not certain, so only TCRdb's listed CDR3 is given. The chain employs TRBV6-5 and TRBJ2-7; the tabulated D call, TRBD2, remains unverified against the DNA. CDR1 and CDR2 (germline): MNHEY, SVGAGI. The CDR3 is 11 amino acids in total, end residues counted. CDR3 loop: CASSFSADFTS.

The genes are TRBV30 and TRBJ2-1; tentative D call: TRBD2 (6 bases). This CDR3 is 14 amino acids long. Germline CDR1 is GTSNPN and CDR2 is SVGIG (reference sequence). The V gene lost 4 bases and the J gene lost 4 bases, with 14 bases spanning the gap. The DNA for the CDR3 is TGTGCCTGGACTGGAGGGAGAGGTTACAATGAGCAGTTCTTC. Its protein is CAWTGGRGYNEQFF.

The chain uses TRBV2 and TRBJ2-1; 8 nucleotides match TRBD2. Trimming at V came to 7 bases and at J to 15 bases, leaving 8 bases not matched to a gene. The CDR3 is 11 amino acids. Looked up from germline, CDR1 is SNHLY and CDR2 is FYNNEI. This CDR3 reads CASMTGGPLFF. The CDR3 DNA follows: TGTGCCAGCATGACGGGAGGGCCCCTGTTCTTC.